This entry concerns a single TCR beta chain. Antigen: not known. The record originates from a study of cytomegalovirus exposure and HLA in healthy donors. Study-level points and caveats: DRB1 showed the most TCR associations and HLA-C the fewest in a later analysis, as rates varied by HLA locus. The presence/absence work took it that sequencing depth was about the same across donors. A later analysis reportedly identified an Asian-associated ancestry cluster as carrying fewer N-insertions than the roughly 720-donor mean. In vitro data verified three CMV-associated chains as specific for CMV antigens.

Use of 60 Vbeta and 13 Jbeta primers characterized the PCR. The data were produced by immunoSEQ multiplex PCR, yet TCRdb's version contains in-frame clones alone and is incomplete. The data show around 100,000 clones, approximately 80% seen once. This CDR3 has 14 amino acids. Per germline, CDR1 MNHNS and CDR2 SASEGT. Trimming left V 8 bases short and J 8 bases short, with 16 bases between. The V call is TRBV6-1, the J call TRBJ1-6, with D possibly matching TRBD1 (6 bases). The sample consisted of PBMCs. The TCR originated in a young woman in good health and CMV-seronegative. CDR3 coding DNA: TGTGCCAGCCTCCCCACAGGGAGTTATTCACCCCTCCACTTT. It yields the protein CASLPTGSYSPLHF.